This entry features one TCR beta chain sequence. This specimen belongs to a study of OX40 agonist ivuxolimab in advanced cancers. Turning to the study itself: Dose-escalation patients suffered from hepatocellular carcinoma, melanoma, renal cell or head and neck cancer.

Profiling relied on immunoSEQ multiplex PCR, and the TCRdb table lists in-frame clones only, not all of them. The table includes about 83,000 clones, about 85% detected once. The TCR comes from an adult with an advanced solid tumor such as melanoma, head and neck, liver or kidney cancer. Sequencing used CD4+ or CD8+ T cells sorted from blood, obtained in a trial of the OX40 agonist ivuxolimab.

The CDR3 sequence: CASSVRGEYQETQYF. DNA for the CDR3: TGTGCCAGCAGCGTTAGGGGGGAGTACCAAGAGACCCAGTACTTC. This chain uses TRBV9 with TRBJ2-5; either TRBD1 or TRBD2 may fit D (6 bases each). The V and J ends lost 2 bases and 0 bases respectively, with 11 bases between them. Germline V lookup: CDR1 SGDLS, CDR2 YYNGEE. This CDR3 region has 15 residues.